A selection of T cell receptor beta chains follows, all from one sample in a study of shared clonotypes between healthy human individuals. Using immunoSEQ multiplex PCR, the repertoire was profiled, and TCRdb retains in-frame clones only, with some absent. The sample holds over 1.4 million clones, approximately 96% seen once. The sample taken for sequencing was naive CD4+ T cells sorted from blood. All receptors derive from a man younger than 45 in good health. The CDR3 runs from the conserved cysteine through the conserved F or W. Each record gives: J gene, clone size, V gene, D gene, CDR3 protein, CDR3 DNA. D genes are given only for firm matches. Size tells how often a clone was seen (once, few, many) or the class of an expanded clone, and some rows leave it out.

j_gene: TRBJ1-4; abundance: NA; v_gene: TRBV5-1; d_gene: TRBD1; CDR3aa: CASSRRQGLFPNEKLFF; CDR3nt: TGCGCCAGCAGCCGTAGACAGGGGCTTTTCCCTAATGAAAAACTGTTTTTT
j_gene: TRBJ1-5; abundance: NA; v_gene: TRBV6-5; d_gene: NA; CDR3aa: CASSRTAAQPQHF; CDR3nt: TGTGCCAGTAGTAGGACAGCCGCGCAGCCCCAGCATTTT
j_gene: TRBJ2-2; abundance: NA; v_gene: TRBV5-4; d_gene: NA; CDR3aa: CASSLDGTGELFF; CDR3nt: TGTGCCAGCAGCTTGGACGGCACCGGGGAGCTGTTTTTT
j_gene: TRBJ1-4; abundance: NA; v_gene: TRBV4-3; d_gene: TRBD1; CDR3aa: CASSHRRGTGVEKLFF; CDR3nt: TGCGCCAGCAGCCACCGTAGGGGGACAGGGGTAGAAAAACTGTTTTTT
j_gene: TRBJ2-3; abundance: NA; v_gene: TRBV11-2; d_gene: NA; CDR3aa: CASSLAWGTDTQYF; CDR3nt: TGTGCCAGCAGCTTAGCTTGGGGTACAGATACGCAGTATTTT
j_gene: TRBJ1-3; abundance: once; v_gene: TRBV5-1; d_gene: NA; CDR3aa: CASSPGASGNTIYF; CDR3nt: TGCGCCAGCAGCCCGGGGGCCTCTGGAAACACCATATATTTT
j_gene: TRBJ2-1; abundance: NA; v_gene: TRBV2; d_gene: TRBD1; CDR3aa: CASREDRGRNEQFF; CDR3nt: TGTGCCAGCAGGGAGGACAGGGGTAGGAATGAGCAGTTCTTC
j_gene: TRBJ2-3; abundance: NA; v_gene: TRBV6-1; d_gene: NA; CDR3aa: CASSDLDTQYF; CDR3nt: TGTGCCAGCAGTGACTTGGATACGCAGTATTTT
j_gene: TRBJ1-2; abundance: NA; v_gene: TRBV18; d_gene: TRBD1; CDR3aa: CASSPPRTGGGDYGYTF; CDR3nt: TGTGCCAGCTCACCCCCGCGAACAGGGGGTGGAGACTATGGCTACACCTTC
j_gene: TRBJ2-7; abundance: NA; v_gene: TRBV29-1; d_gene: TRBD1; CDR3aa: CSVGWTGGYEQYF; CDR3nt: TGCAGCGTTGGCTGGACAGGGGGTTACGAGCAGTACTTC
j_gene: TRBJ2-5; abundance: NA; v_gene: TRBV28; d_gene: TRBD2; CDR3aa: CASRTLASGQETQYF; CDR3nt: TGTGCCAGCAGAACTCTGGCTAGCGGCCAAGAGACCCAGTACTTC
j_gene: TRBJ2-2; abundance: once; v_gene: TRBV5-1; d_gene: TRBD1; CDR3aa: CASSLGQGVPELFF; CDR3nt: TGCGCCAGCAGCTTGGGACAGGGGGTGCCGGAGCTGTTTTTT
j_gene: TRBJ2-5; abundance: NA; v_gene: TRBV18; d_gene: TRBD1; CDR3aa: CASSSQDRGRETQYF; CDR3nt: TGTGCCAGCTCATCTCAGGACAGGGGAAGGGAGACCCAGTACTTC
j_gene: TRBJ1-5; abundance: NA; v_gene: TRBV28; d_gene: NA; CDR3aa: CASSLMSSNQPQHF; CDR3nt: TGTGCCAGCAGTTTAATGAGTAGCAATCAGCCCCAGCATTTT
j_gene: TRBJ2-1; abundance: NA; v_gene: TRBV15; d_gene: NA; CDR3aa: CATSRDPGVVMNEQFF; CDR3nt: TGTGCCACCAGCAGAGACCCAGGGGTGGTCATGAATGAGCAGTTCTTC
j_gene: TRBJ1-5; abundance: NA; v_gene: TRBV18; d_gene: TRBD1; CDR3aa: CASSHGTGGGPQHF; CDR3nt: TGTGCCAGCTCACACGGGACAGGGGGCGGCCCCCAGCATTTT
j_gene: TRBJ2-7; abundance: NA; v_gene: TRBV11-3; d_gene: TRBD2; CDR3aa: CASSVGGTDNEQYF; CDR3nt: TGTGCCAGCAGTGTCGGGGGGACCGACAACGAGCAGTACTTC
j_gene: TRBJ2-2; abundance: NA; v_gene: TRBV19; d_gene: TRBD1; CDR3aa: CASRTQGARTGELFF; CDR3nt: TGTGCCAGTAGGACACAGGGGGCTCGGACCGGGGAGCTGTTTTTT
j_gene: TRBJ2-7; abundance: NA; v_gene: TRBV7-2; d_gene: TRBD2; CDR3aa: CASSSPITSGRAFEQYF; CDR3nt: TGTGCCAGCAGCTCGCCCATTACTAGCGGGAGGGCCTTCGAGCAGTACTTC
j_gene: TRBJ2-5; abundance: NA; v_gene: TRBV7-2; d_gene: NA; CDR3aa: CASSFFRTEETQYF; CDR3nt: TGTGCCAGCAGCTTTTTCCGGACAGAAGAGACCCAGTACTTC
j_gene: TRBJ2-1; abundance: NA; v_gene: TRBV5-1; d_gene: TRBD2; CDR3aa: CASSTGLAGISYNEQFF; CDR3nt: TGCGCCAGCAGCACGGGACTAGCGGGGATCTCCTACAATGAGCAGTTCTTC
j_gene: TRBJ2-5; abundance: once; v_gene: TRBV10-2; d_gene: TRBD1; CDR3aa: CASTLGQGGETQYF; CDR3nt: TGCGCCAGCACCCTGGGACAGGGTGGAGAGACCCAGTACTTC
j_gene: TRBJ2-2; abundance: NA; v_gene: TRBV2; d_gene: NA; CDR3aa: CASRSSEGGELFF; CDR3nt: TGTGCCAGCAGATCTAGCGAGGGCGGGGAGCTGTTTTTT
j_gene: TRBJ2-7; abundance: NA; v_gene: TRBV5-4; d_gene: TRBD1; CDR3aa: CASSSGQGRYEQYF; CDR3nt: TGTGCCAGCAGCTCGGGACAGGGGCGGTACGAGCAGTACTTC
j_gene: TRBJ2-3; abundance: NA; v_gene: TRBV15; d_gene: NA; CDR3aa: CATSSRDRYTQYF; CDR3nt: TGTGCCACCAGCAGTCGAGACCGCTATACGCAGTATTTT
j_gene: TRBJ2-3; abundance: NA; v_gene: TRBV28; d_gene: TRBD2; CDR3aa: CASLAGGPRDTQYF; CDR3nt: TGTGCCAGTCTGGCGGGAGGGCCGAGAGATACGCAGTATTTT
j_gene: TRBJ1-5; abundance: NA; v_gene: TRBV29-1; d_gene: NA; CDR3aa: CSVELTDNQPQHF; CDR3nt: TGCAGCGTCGAGTTAACCGACAATCAGCCCCAGCATTTT
j_gene: TRBJ1-1; abundance: NA; v_gene: TRBV6-6; d_gene: NA; CDR3aa: CASSYESVRVF; CDR3nt: TGTGCCAGCAGTTACGAGTCCGTCAGAGTATTT
j_gene: TRBJ2-4; abundance: NA; v_gene: TRBV30; d_gene: NA; CDR3aa: CAWTGSSKNIQYF; CDR3nt: TGTGCCTGGACAGGGTCTAGCAAAAACATTCAGTACTTC
j_gene: TRBJ2-2; abundance: NA; v_gene: TRBV11-2; d_gene: NA; CDR3aa: CASSGTRNTGELFF; CDR3nt: TGTGCCAGCAGCGGTACACGGAACACCGGGGAGCTGTTTTTT
j_gene: TRBJ1-4; abundance: NA; v_gene: TRBV11-2; d_gene: NA; CDR3aa: CASSPTQRVGNEKLFF; CDR3nt: TGTGCCAGCAGCCCCACTCAGAGGGTGGGAAATGAAAAACTGTTTTTT
j_gene: TRBJ2-1; abundance: NA; v_gene: TRBV5-1; d_gene: NA; CDR3aa: CASSLQPAGNPQDNEQFF; CDR3nt: TGCGCCAGCAGCCTTCAACCGGCAGGTAACCCTCAGGACAATGAGCAGTTCTTC
j_gene: TRBJ2-7; abundance: NA; v_gene: TRBV11-2; d_gene: TRBD1; CDR3aa: CASSTGTGSYLAYEQYF; CDR3nt: TGTGCCAGCAGCACCGGGACAGGGTCGTACCTGGCCTACGAGCAGTACTTC
j_gene: TRBJ2-1; abundance: NA; v_gene: TRBV5-1; d_gene: TRBD2; CDR3aa: CASSLVTSGSLSYNEQFF; CDR3nt: TGCGCCAGCAGCTTGGTGACTAGCGGGAGTCTCTCCTACAATGAGCAGTTCTTC
j_gene: TRBJ2-3; abundance: NA; v_gene: TRBV11-3; d_gene: NA; CDR3aa: CASSLSGSRTQYF; CDR3nt: TGTGCCAGCAGCTTATCAGGGAGCCGCACGCAGTATTTT
j_gene: TRBJ1-5; abundance: NA; v_gene: TRBV6-5; d_gene: NA; CDR3aa: CASSYWEAWQPQHF; CDR3nt: TGTGCCAGCAGTTACTGGGAGGCATGGCAGCCCCAGCATTTT
j_gene: TRBJ2-7; abundance: NA; v_gene: TRBV4-2; d_gene: TRBD1; CDR3aa: CASSQPGQMAYEQYF; CDR3nt: TGTGCCAGCAGCCAACCGGGACAGATGGCCTACGAGCAGTACTTC
j_gene: TRBJ2-2; abundance: NA; v_gene: TRBV29-1; d_gene: NA; CDR3aa: CSVQRYEGSTGELFF; CDR3nt: TGCAGCGTTCAAAGGTACGAGGGAAGCACCGGGGAGCTGTTTTTT
j_gene: TRBJ2-6; abundance: NA; v_gene: TRBV9; d_gene: NA; CDR3aa: CASSAMTSGANVLTF; CDR3nt: TGTGCCAGCAGCGCGATGACTAGTGGGGCCAACGTCCTGACTTTC
j_gene: TRBJ2-3; abundance: NA; v_gene: TRBV5-4; d_gene: TRBD2; CDR3aa: CASSSRTSGLTDTQYF; CDR3nt: TGTGCCAGCAGCAGTCGGACTAGCGGGTTGACAGATACGCAGTATTTT